The sequence of this T cell receptor beta chain was determined in a study of response to subunit inactivated influenza vaccine. Per germline, CDR1 SGHTA and CDR2 FQGNSA. V lost 3 bases, J lost 6 bases, and 9 bases lay in between. This CDR3 is 12 amino acids long. Each CDR3 protein is one row after TCRdb ran MiXCR on the RT-PCR reads. The sample includes 150,000 to 200,000 distinct CDR3 sequences, roughly 12% of them seen just once. The same data also went into a second study, on T cells expressing NK-cell markers. That source notes: The TCR beta cDNA came from 5'RACE template switching with UMIs. Source material for TCR beta repertoires consisted of sorted CD3+CD56+NKG2C+, CD3+CD56+NKG2C- and CD3+CD56-NKG2C+ T cells. Only alpha-beta TCR T cells were sorted in several experiments, using an anti-gamma-delta TCR antibody. In roughly 6 donors, dominant CD3+CD56+NKG2C+ clones formed about 1.0-7.0% of CD8+ cells.

V usage is TRBV7-2 and J usage is TRBJ2-7, with D hard to call. The sequence was obtained from a man aged 50-59 years who received an inactivated influenza vaccine. Sequenced here: CD8+ T cells sorted from PBMCs, sampled approximately 13 days after vaccination. The CDR3 spells CASSFSSGEQYF. The DNA for the CDR3 is TGTGCCAGCAGCTTCTCTTCAGGCGAGCAGTACTTC.